The 32 T cell receptor beta chains below were found in one sample sequenced in a study of blood T cell repertoires in COVID-19. Measured with immunoSEQ multiplex PCR; TCRdb has only the in-frame clones, and not every one. In the table there are roughly 43,000 clones, around 88% of which are singletons. Sequencing used peripheral blood. The receptors come from a human donor in a cohort sampled during active COVID-19.

The rearrangement links TRBV5-1 to TRBJ2-3, with D possibly TRBD2 on 7 matching bases. Trimming pared 3 bases from V and 4 bases from J, leaving 15 bases between. The CDR3 is 15 amino acids. Germline V gene lookup returns CDR1 SGHRS and CDR2 YFSETQ. In DNA, the CDR3 is TGCGCCAGCAGCTCTGGGGGGGCAGGGTCAGATACGCAGTATTTT. The encoded protein is CASSSGGAGSDTQYF.

The chain combines TRBV24-1 with TRBJ2-1; 9 bases are a match to TRBD1. Germline loops: CDR1 KGHDR, CDR2 SFDVKD. Trimming cost V 2 bases and J 7 bases; bases outside gene matches: 5. This CDR3 has 15 amino acids. CDR3 region: CATSDSGTGSNEQFF. CDR3 DNA: TGTGCCACCAGTGATTCGGGGACAGGGTCTAATGAGCAGTTCTTC.

The chain recombines TRBV30 with TRBJ2-1; D remains unclear. With 0 bases removed from V and 9 bases from J, the gap between germline ends came to 9 bases. CDR3 length: 12 residues. Looked up from germline, CDR1 is GTSNPN and CDR2 is SVGIG (reference sequence). CDR3 loop: CAWSVEELEQFF. In DNA form, the CDR3 reads TGTGCCTGGAGTGTAGAAGAGCTTGAGCAGTTCTTC.

The V gene is TRBV29-1, the J gene TRBJ2-7; 9 bases fit TRBD1. The CDR3 totals 12 residues. Germline CDR1 and CDR2: SQVTM and ANQGSEA. Germline trimming cut 6 bases from V and 3 bases from J; bases unmatched to any gene: 3. The CDR3 spells CSVDRGNYEQYF. In DNA, the CDR3 is TGCAGCGTCGACAGGGGGAACTACGAGCAGTACTTC.

The J gene is TRBJ2-7, the V gene TRBV7-2; 7 positions agree with TRBD2. This CDR3 is 16 amino acids long. Germline V gene lookup returns CDR1 SGHTA and CDR2 FQGNSA. V dropped 6 bases and J dropped 0; count of bases not matched to a gene: 11. The CDR3 protein is CASRPGSAGSSYEQYF. DNA of the CDR3: TGTGCCAGCAGGCCGGGGTCAGCGGGAAGCTCCTACGAGCAGTACTTC.

J is TRBJ1-6 and V is TRBV5-4; unclear D gene. Germline V lookup: CDR1 SGHNT, CDR2 YYREEE (reference sequence). The CDR3 extends over 12 amino acids. Deletions cut 7 bases from V and 7 bases from J, with 9 bases between. CDR3 coding DNA: TGTGCCAGCTCAAACTCCAATTCACCCCTCCACTTT. It translates to CASSNSNSPLHF.

This sequence joins TRBV5-1 and TRBJ1-1, with D hard to call. Germline V gene lookup returns CDR1 SGHRS and CDR2 YFSETQ. This CDR3 is 13 amino acids long. With 3 bases removed from V and 3 bases from J, the gap between germline ends came to 9 bases. The CDR3 reads CASSWSSHTEAFF. CDR3 in DNA: TGCGCCAGCAGCTGGTCGAGCCACACTGAAGCTTTCTTT.

This clone was detected once. The genes are TRBV19 and TRBJ1-2, with 9 nucleotides matching TRBD1. The germline CDR1 and CDR2 sequences are LNHDA and SQIVND (reference sequence). The CDR3 totals 14 residues. With 6 bases clipped from V and 6 bases from J, the junction kept 8 bases outside the gene matches. CDR3 sequence: CASSRTGAFDGYTF. DNA for the CDR3: TGTGCCAGTAGCAGGACAGGGGCTTTTGATGGCTACACCTTC.

J is TRBJ2-3 and V is TRBV20-1, with 13 bases identical to TRBD2. Per the germline V gene, CDR1 is DFQATT and CDR2 is SNEGSKA (reference sequence). With V trimmed by 3 bases and J by 4 bases, 1 base remained unmatched. This CDR3 has 14 amino acids. DNA for the CDR3: TGCAGTGCTAGTGGACTAGCGGGAGCAGATACGCAGTATTTT. It encodes CSASGLAGADTQYF.

The CDR3, as DNA: TGTGCCAGCTCACCACCCCCTAGCGGGGGGGCCCGTTTCAATGAGCAGTTCTTC. It yields the protein CASSPPPSGGARFNEQFF. The V call is TRBV18, the J call TRBJ2-1; 12 nucleotides align to TRBD2. From germline, CDR1 is KGHSH and CDR2 LQKENI. Trimming took 0 bases from V and 6 from J; bases not matched to a gene: 9. The CDR3 runs 18 residues.

This chain joins TRBV11-2 and TRBJ1-2; D not resolved. The V end lost 1 base, the J end lost 5 bases, and 14 bases lay between the germline ends. Germline V lookup: CDR1 SGHAT, CDR2 FQNNGV. This CDR3 contains 15 residues. CDR3 coding DNA: TGTGCCAGCAGCTTAGGGCCAGGCAATAGGTATGGCTACACCTTC. It codes for CASSLGPGNRYGYTF.

This sequence joins TRBV19 and TRBJ1-1; 7 bases map to TRBD1. This CDR3 spans 16 amino acids. J gave up 2 bases and V 5 bases, and 11 bases lay outside the gene matches. The germline gives CDR1 LNHDA, CDR2 SQIVND (reference sequence). CDR3 sequence reads: CASSEGTALVNTEAFF. CDR3 nucleotides: TGTGCCAGTAGTGAAGGGACAGCCCTCGTTAACACTGAAGCTTTCTTT.

CDR3 sequence (DNA): TGTGCCAGCAGTGGGGGACAGAGCACAGATACGCAGTATTTT. Its translation is CASSGGQSTDTQYF. The V and J genes are TRBV9 and TRBJ2-3; 7 bases align to TRBD1. CDR1 SGDLS and CDR2 YYNGEE come from the germline V gene. The J segment lost 0 bases and the V segment lost 5 bases, leaving 3 bases of the junction unmatched. This CDR3 has 14 amino acids. The full variable domain, with the rest looked up from reference TRBV9 and TRBJ2-3, is DSGVTQTPKHLITATGQRVTLRCSPRSGDLSVYWYQQSLDQGLQFLIQYYNGEERAKGNILERFSAQQFPDLHSELNLSSLELGDSALYFCASSGGQSTDTQYFGPGTRLTVL.

This chain links TRBV10-3 with TRBJ1-3, with a possible D match to TRBD1 (6 bases). CDR3 length equals 16 residues. Looked up from germline, CDR1 is ENHRY and CDR2 is SYGVKD. Trimming took off 7 bases at V and 4 bases at J, with 20 bases between the two ends. The CDR3 DNA is TGTGCCATCAACCGGTCTCCGGGGGGCGAAGGAAACACCATATATTTT. Protein sequence: CAINRSPGGEGNTIYF.

J is TRBJ2-1 and V is TRBV25-1; 9 positions agree with TRBD1. J gave up 3 bases and V 4 bases, and 10 bases lay outside the gene matches. CDR1 is MGHDK, CDR2 SYGVNS, per germline. CDR3 length equals 17 residues. The chain's CDR3 is CASSASTGGSYYNEQFF. In nucleotides, the CDR3 is TGTGCCAGCAGTGCCTCGACAGGGGGATCTTACTACAATGAGCAGTTCTTC. The variable domain in full, with the rest retrieved from reference TRBV25-1 and TRBJ2-1, is EADIYQTPRYLVIGTGKKITLECSQTMGHDKMYWYQQDPGMELHLIHYSYGVNSTEKGDLSSESTVSRIRTEHFPLTLESARPSHTSQYLCASSASTGGSYYNEQFFGPGTRLTVL.

This chain joins TRBV7-2 and TRBJ2-5; 7 positions match TRBD2. Germline CDR1 reads SGHTA; CDR2 reads FQGNSA. The trim removed 0 bases at V and 1 base at J, leaving 2 bases unmatched. This CDR3 is 15 amino acids long. CDR3 in amino acids: CASSLAGGVQETQYF. The CDR3 DNA is TGTGCCAGCAGCTTAGCTGGGGGGGTCCAAGAGACCCAGTACTTC.

The V and J genes are TRBV28 and TRBJ2-1; possible D gene TRBD2, 5 bases. V was clipped by 0 bases and J by 5 bases, with 8 bases between them. The germline CDR1 and CDR2 sequences are MDHEN and SYDVKM. The CDR3 is 14 amino acids. The CDR3 nucleotides read TGTGCCAGCAGTTTATGGCGGACTCACAATGAGCAGTTCTTC. This translates into CASSLWRTHNEQFF.

The chain uses TRBV5-5 and TRBJ1-1; 8 nucleotides align to TRBD1. CDR1 and CDR2 from the germline V gene are SGHKS and YYEKEE (reference sequence). With V trimmed by 3 bases and J by 5 bases, 6 bases remained unmatched. CDR3 length: 14 amino acids. CDR3: CASSSGQGVTEAFF. The CDR3 DNA reads as TGTGCCAGCAGCTCCGGACAGGGTGTAACTGAAGCTTTCTTT.

This chain joins TRBV27 and TRBJ2-1; D perhaps matches TRBD1 (5 bases). V gave up 1 base and J gave up 10 bases, with 14 bases separating them. Germline CDR1 MNHEY, CDR2 SMNVEV (reference sequence). The CDR3 has 14 residues. For the CDR3, the DNA is TGTGCCAGCAGTTTATTTCAGGGATTAGGCGAGCAGTTCTTC. The encoded protein is CASSLFQGLGEQFF.

The chain links TRBV20-1 to TRBJ2-7; TRBD1 agrees at 7 bases. Germline lookup yields CDR1 DFQATT and CDR2 SNEGSKA (reference sequence). The CDR3 spans 11 residues. J lost 5 bases, V lost 6 bases, and 4 bases had no gene match. The CDR3 spells CSAYRGDEQYF. CDR3 in DNA: TGCAGTGCGTACAGGGGAGACGAGCAGTACTTC.

J is TRBJ1-1 and V is TRBV18; the D is unclear. This CDR3 has 13 amino acids. The germline V gene encodes CDR1 KGHSH and CDR2 LQKENI. V was cut by 4 bases and J by 0 bases, with 6 bases left in between. As DNA, the CDR3 is TGTGCCAGCTCACAGGACTTGAACACTGAAGCTTTCTTT. Protein sequence: CASSQDLNTEAFF.

This chain links TRBV19 with TRBJ1-5; 9 nucleotides line up with TRBD1. Trimming at V came to 5 bases and at J to 7 bases, leaving 6 bases not matched to a gene. The germline CDR1 and CDR2 sequences are LNHDA and SQIVND (reference sequence). This CDR3 is built from 14 residues. The DNA of the CDR3 is TGTGCCAGTAGTTCGGGACAGGGAGTCCAGCCCCAGCATTTT. The encoded protein is CASSSGQGVQPQHF.

This clone was seen only once. V and J are TRBV7-9 and TRBJ1-1, with TRBD1 matching over 8 bases. CDR3 size: 14 residues. V shed 4 bases, J shed 0 bases, and the junction held 1 base outside the gene matches. Per germline, CDR1 SEHNR and CDR2 FQNEAQ (reference sequence). CDR3 sequence (DNA): TGTGCCAGCAGCTCGGACAGGGTGAACACTGAAGCTTTCTTT. Its protein product is CASSSDRVNTEAFF.

V is TRBV5-4 and J is TRBJ1-2; 7 nucleotides match TRBD1. The length of the CDR3 is 16 residues. The trim removed 4 bases at V and 2 bases at J, leaving 11 bases unmatched. Germline CDR1 and CDR2: SGHNT and YYREEE (reference sequence). CDR3 coding DNA: TGTGCCAGCAGCCCAGGGGGAGACCAACCCAACTATGGCTACACCTTC. This codes for CASSPGGDQPNYGYTF.

This chain uses TRBV4-3 with TRBJ1-1; TRBD1 agrees at 8 bases. Per the germline V gene, CDR1 is LGHNA and CDR2 is YSLEER. V gave up 5 bases and J gave up 4 bases; unmatched junction bases: 9. The CDR3 is made up of 15 amino acids. This chain's CDR3 is CASSFSITGGTEAFF. Here the CDR3 DNA reads TGCGCCAGCAGCTTCAGCATCACAGGGGGCACTGAAGCTTTCTTT.

CDR3 sequence reads: CASSIRTGTNTEAFF. The DNA of the CDR3 is TGTGCCAGTAGTATTCGGACAGGGACGAACACTGAAGCTTTCTTT. The chain carries TRBV19 and TRBJ1-1; 8 bases map to TRBD1. The germline CDR1 and CDR2 sequences are LNHDA and SQIVND (reference sequence). CDR3 size: 15 residues. V shed 3 bases, J shed 1 base, and the junction held 4 bases outside the gene matches.

V gene TRBV6-2 or TRBV6-3 combines with J gene TRBJ2-7; maybe TRBD2 (6 bases). CDR1 is MNHEY, CDR2 SVGEGT, per germline. This CDR3 has 15 amino acids. The ends were cut back, 2 bases at V and 3 bases at J, with 14 bases in the middle. The CDR3 DNA is TGTGCCAGCAGTTACCATGGGACTGGTGACTACGAGCAGTACTTC. Translating gives CASSYHGTGDYEQYF.

The sample holds a few counts of this clone. The CDR3 spells CASSPLGLNTGELFF. The CDR3 nucleotides are TGTGCCAGCTCACCTTTGGGACTGAACACCGGGGAGCTGTTTTTT. The rearrangement links TRBV18 to TRBJ2-2, with D maybe TRBD2 (6 bases). V shed 3 bases and J shed 1 base, with 9 bases lying between them. The CDR3 has 15 residues. Germline V CDR1 and CDR2: KGHSH, LQKENI.

V gene TRBV5-1 combines with J gene TRBJ2-2; 9 nucleotides match TRBD2. This CDR3 has 15 residues. Germline V gene data show CDR1 as SGHRS and CDR2 as YFSETQ. The V segment lost 4 bases and the J segment 1 base; nucleotides outside the gene matches: 2. In nucleotides, the CDR3 is TGCGCCAGCAGCCCTAGCGGGGTGAACACCGGGGAGCTGTTTTTT. It translates to CASSPSGVNTGELFF.

The rearrangement joins TRBV18 to TRBJ2-5; 7 bases match TRBD1. This CDR3 region has 13 residues. CDR1 is KGHSH and CDR2 is LQKENI in the germline V gene. Losses at the gene ends were 10 bases for V and 0 bases for J; bases not matched to a gene: 5. CDR3 in DNA: TGTGCCACCCAAGGGACAGACCAAGAGACCCAGTACTTC. Encoded protein: CATQGTDQETQYF.

V usage is TRBV11-2 and J usage is TRBJ2-7, with a weak D call TRBD2 (6 bases). V dropped 5 bases and J dropped 6 bases, with 14 bases sitting between them. This CDR3 region has 13 residues. Germline V lookup: CDR1 SGHAT, CDR2 FQNNGV. DNA for the CDR3: TGTGCCAGCAGCCATGGGGTGGGGGGCGAGCAGTACTTC. Translation: CASSHGVGGEQYF.

The chain has TRBV7-3 and TRBJ2-5, with a weak D call TRBD1 (5 bases). The V end lost 5 bases, the J end lost 2 bases, and 12 bases lay between the germline ends. Per the germline V gene, CDR1 is SGHTA and CDR2 is FQGTGA. The CDR3 is 14 amino acids. The CDR3 reads CASSPQGWQETQYF. The CDR3 bases are TGTGCCAGCAGCCCGCAGGGCTGGCAAGAGACCCAGTACTTC. Looking up the rest from reference TRBV7-3 and TRBJ2-5 gives the full variable domain: GAGVSQTPSNKVTEKGKYVELRCDPISGHTALYWYRQSLGQGPEFLIYFQGTGAADDSGLPNDRFFAVRPEGSVSTLKIQRTERGDSAVYLCASSPQGWQETQYFGPGTRLLVL.